This T cell receptor beta chain appears in the sequencing data of a study of cytomegalovirus exposure and HLA in healthy donors. Findings and caveats of the study: Researchers had no immune exposure information except CMV serostatus available.

This clone was recorded a few times. Its specificity is unknown. Both 60 Vbeta primers and 13 Jbeta primers went into the PCR. The repertoire was sequenced with immunoSEQ multiplex PCR; TCRdb's copy has only in-frame clones and lacks some. The sample records 150,000 to 200,000 clones, around 82% being singletons. The V end lost 4 bases, the J end lost 4 bases, and 14 bases lay between the germline ends. The CDR3 has 14 residues. Germline values: CDR1 SGHDT, CDR2 YYEEEE. The receptor comes from a man aged 18 to 35 in good health and CMV-seronegative. Sequences were obtained from PBMCs. This chain connects TRBV5-6 to TRBJ1-2; a weak D match, TRBD1 (6 bases). For the CDR3, the DNA is TGTGCCAGCAGCCTGGGGGGGCTGGGCTATGGCTACACCTTC. Its protein product is CASSLGGLGYGYTF.